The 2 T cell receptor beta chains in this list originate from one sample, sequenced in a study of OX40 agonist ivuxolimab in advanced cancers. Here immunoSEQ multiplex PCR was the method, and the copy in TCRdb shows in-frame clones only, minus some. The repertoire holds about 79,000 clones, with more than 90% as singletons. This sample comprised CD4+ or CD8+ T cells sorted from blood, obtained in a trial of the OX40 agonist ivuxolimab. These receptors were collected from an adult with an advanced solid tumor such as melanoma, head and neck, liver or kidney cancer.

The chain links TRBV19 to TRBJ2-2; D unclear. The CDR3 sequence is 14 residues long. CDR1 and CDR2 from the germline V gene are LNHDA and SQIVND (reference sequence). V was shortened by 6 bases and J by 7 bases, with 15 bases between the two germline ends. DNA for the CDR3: TGTGCCAGTAGCTTCGATCGACGGGTCGGGGAGCTGTTTTTT. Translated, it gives CASSFDRRVGELFF.

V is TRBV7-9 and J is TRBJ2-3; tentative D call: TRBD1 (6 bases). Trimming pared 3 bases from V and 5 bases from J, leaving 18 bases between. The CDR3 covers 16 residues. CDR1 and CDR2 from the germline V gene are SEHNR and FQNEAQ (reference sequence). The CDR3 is CASSFRPTGSLDTQYF. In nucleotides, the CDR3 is TGTGCCAGCAGCTTCCGACCCACAGGGTCGCTAGATACGCAGTATTTT.